Below, 28 T cell receptor beta chains from the same sample are listed, as sequenced in a study of blood T cells in healthy people across ages. The authors ran a second PCR of roughly 6 to 12 cycles using a sample-barcoded 5' primer and a J-beta primer mix. TCRdb re-analysed the 5' RACE reads in MiXCR, keeping a single row per CDR3 protein. The table includes hundreds of thousands of distinct CDR3 sequences, about 28% detected once. The sequenced sample consisted of blood. The source is an elderly woman in good health.

V usage is TRBV6-2 or TRBV6-3 and J usage is TRBJ1-5; TRBD1 might be the D (6 bases). CDR1 and CDR2 from the germline V gene are MNHEY and SVGEGT. The CDR3 has 16 residues. Trimming cost V 3 bases and J 3 bases, with 15 bases left between them. CDR3 bases: TGTGCCAGCAGTTATTCCTTAGGACAGAACAATCAGCCCCAGCATTTT. This sequence encodes CASSYSLGQNNQPQHF.

The genes are TRBV11-3 and TRBJ2-3, with D tentatively TRBD2 (5 bases). V was pared by 2 bases and J by 5 bases, with 17 bases between. The germline CDR1 and CDR2 sequences are SGHNT and YENEEA. This CDR3 spans 16 amino acids. CDR3 DNA: TGTGCCAGCAGCTTAAAGCGGCTAGCCTCCCAAGATACGCAGTATTTT. As protein: CASSLKRLASQDTQYF.

Points on this clonotype: Compared with germline, one end of the junction differs, possibly owing to a read error. The rearrangement links TRBV27 to TRBJ1-2; 8 bases align to TRBD1. The CDR3 is 15 amino acids. The germline V gene has CDR1 MNHEY and CDR2 SMNVEV (reference sequence). The CDR3 region has the DNA TGTGCCAGCAGTCTCAGGGGCCGACAGGGGTATGGCCACACCTTC. Protein sequence: CASSLRGRQGYGHTF.

This clonotype was counted many times. The J gene is TRBJ1-5, the V gene TRBV20-1; 8 positions agree with TRBD1. Germline trimming cut 5 bases from V and 6 bases from J; bases unmatched to any gene: 6. The CDR3 runs 13 residues. Germline-derived CDR1 and CDR2 are DFQATT and SNEGSKA (reference sequence). The CDR3 loop reads CSADGQGGQPQHF. DNA for the CDR3: TGCAGTGCTGACGGACAGGGTGGTCAGCCCCAGCATTTT.

In its sample, this clonotype was seen many times. This chain uses TRBV6-2 or TRBV6-3 with TRBJ1-5; D remains ambiguous. The CDR3 is 15 amino acids. CDR1 and CDR2 (germline): MNHEY, SVGEGT. V dropped 2 bases and J dropped 2 bases, with 10 bases sitting between them. DNA of the CDR3: TGTGCCAGCAGTTACACCGGTCAGGGCAATCAGCCCCAGCATTTT. Its protein is CASSYTGQGNQPQHF.

This clonotype has only one observation. The rearrangement uses TRBV4-3 and TRBJ1-1; D call uncertain. The germline CDR1 and CDR2 sequences are LGHNA and YSLEER. The CDR3 has 16 residues. V lost 0 bases, J lost 1 base, and 12 bases lay in between. CDR3 in DNA: TGCGCCAGCAGCCAAGATCGTAATATGGGGAACACTGAAGCTTTCTTT. Its translation is CASSQDRNMGNTEAFF.

This clonotype was counted at least ten times. The chain combines TRBV5-6 with TRBJ2-3, with no clear D. From germline, CDR1 is SGHDT and CDR2 YYEEEE. V was pared by 4 bases and J by 5 bases, with 23 bases between. CDR3 length equals 17 residues. Written as DNA, the CDR3 is TGTGCCAGCAGCACCGATCTCCGGACGATTAAAGGAGATACGCAGTATTTT. Translated: CASSTDLRTIKGDTQYF.

The table lists this clonotype with a few counts. The chain employs TRBV7-2 and TRBJ2-2, with a possible D match to TRBD2 (6 bases). CDR1 SGHTA and CDR2 FQGNSA come from the germline V gene. V was cut by 5 bases and J by 1 base, with 11 bases left in between. The CDR3 consists of 15 residues. This CDR3 is CASSRGTVNTGELFF. CDR3 in DNA: TGTGCCAGCAGCCGCGGGACGGTGAACACCGGGGAGCTGTTTTTT.

This clonotype was recorded a few times. The J gene is TRBJ2-2, the V gene TRBV3-1; TRBD1 matches 7 bases. Germline V gene data show CDR1 as LGHDT and CDR2 as YNNKEL (reference sequence). V shed 11 bases and J 1 base; nucleotides not matched to a gene: 4. The CDR3 has 13 amino acids. The CDR3 loop reads CAGRQGNTGELFF. CDR3 nucleotides: TGTGCCGGAAGACAGGGGAACACCGGGGAGCTGTTTTTT.

This clonotype appeared many times. The genes are TRBV12-3 or TRBV12-4 and TRBJ1-6, with D unclear. V gave up 5 bases and J gave up 2 bases, with 13 bases separating them. This CDR3 has 16 amino acids. The CDR3 loop reads CASSPHVGAYNSPLHF. The CDR3 DNA reads as TGTGCCAGCAGTCCTCATGTCGGTGCCTATAATTCACCCCTCCACTTT.

Many counts were recorded for this clonotype. The gene calls are TRBV4-1 and TRBJ2-1; D gene ambiguous. Germline V gene lookup returns CDR1 MGHRA and CDR2 YSYEKL. The CDR3 consists of 15 residues. The germline V and J ends were trimmed by 6 bases and 9 bases, with 21 bases remaining between them. CDR3 sequence (DNA): TGCGCCAGCAGACCGAATACTCTCAGGACCACTGAGCAGTTCTTC. Translating gives CASRPNTLRTTEQFF.

In this sample, this clonotype turned up a few times. This chain joins TRBV12-3 or TRBV12-4 and TRBJ1-6, with 7 bases aligning to TRBD1. V lost 2 bases and J lost 3; bases outside the gene matches: 1. This CDR3 spans 15 amino acids. The CDR3 sequence: CASSLTGDYNSPLHF. In DNA, the CDR3 is TGTGCCAGCAGTTTAACAGGGGACTATAATTCACCCCTCCACTTT.

A remark on this clonotype: A much larger clone differs from this one at a single base, so this may be a read error. The genes are TRBV7-2 and TRBJ2-1, with D perhaps TRBD2 (6 bases). With 4 bases removed from V and 13 bases from J, the gap between germline ends came to 17 bases. The CDR3 runs to 13 residues. CDR1 is SGHTA and CDR2 is FQGNSA in the germline V gene. CDR3 bases: TGTGCCAGCAGCTCCGGGACTTACGGAACCCAGTTCTTC. Its protein product is CASSSGTYGTQFF. Drawing the rest from reference TRBV7-2 and TRBJ2-1, the complete variable domain is GAGVSQSPSNKVTEKGKDVELRCDPISGHTALYWYRQSLGQGLEFLIYFQGNSAPDKSGLPSDRFSAERTGGSVSTLTIQRTQQEDSAVYLCASSSGTYGTQFFGPGTRLTVL.

This clonotype was recorded a few times. The chain employs TRBV12-3 or TRBV12-4 and TRBJ1-5, with 10 bases fitting TRBD1. This CDR3 contains 16 residues. With 3 bases clipped from V and 3 bases from J, the junction kept 5 bases outside the gene matches. The chain's CDR3 is CASSFSDRGDNQPQHF. The CDR3 DNA follows: TGTGCCAGCAGTTTTTCGGACAGGGGGGACAATCAGCCCCAGCATTTT.

This clonotype was observed a handful of times. The J gene is TRBJ2-5, the V gene TRBV5-4; D unclear. The length of the CDR3 is 14 residues. CDR1 SGHNT and CDR2 YYREEE come from the germline V gene (reference sequence). Trimming cost V 3 bases and J 4 bases, with 13 bases left between them. CDR3 protein: CASSSQLERETQYF. CDR3 DNA: TGTGCCAGCAGCTCACAACTCGAGAGAGAGACCCAGTACTTC.

The sample holds a few counts of this clonotype. The chain joins TRBV12-3 or TRBV12-4 to TRBJ2-3, with D tentatively TRBD1 or TRBD2 (6 bases each). The CDR3 runs 14 residues. V was pared by 3 bases and J by 4 bases, with 11 bases between. CDR3 region: CASSLRGAADTQYF. CDR3 bases: TGTGCCAGCAGTTTGAGGGGGGCCGCAGATACGCAGTATTTT.

This clonotype was observed many times. The V gene is TRBV7-2, the J gene TRBJ2-3; either TRBD1 or TRBD2 may fit D (7 bases each). Germline V CDR1 and CDR2: SGHTA, FQGNSA. V was trimmed by 3 bases and J by 5 bases, leaving 18 bases between them. The CDR3 has 16 amino acids. The CDR3, as DNA: TGTGCCAGCAGCTTCCTGAGGACAGGCGGGAGAGATACGCAGTATTTT. This codes for CASSFLRTGGRDTQYF.

About this clonotype itself: A much larger clone differs from this one at a single base, so this may be a read error. The rearrangement joins TRBV27 to TRBJ1-6; 7 nucleotides line up with TRBD1. The ends lost 5 bases at V and 8 bases at J; junction bases unmatched: 9. The CDR3 contains 15 residues. Per germline, CDR1 MNHEY and CDR2 SMNVEV (reference sequence). The CDR3 DNA reads TGTGCCAGCAGTCCATACGACAGGGAGTATTCACCCCTCCACTTT. It is translated as CASSPYDREYSPLHF.

This clonotype was found many times. The gene calls are TRBV25-1 and TRBJ2-1; D possibly uses TRBD1 or TRBD2 (5 bases each). V dropped 4 bases and J dropped 2 bases, with 12 bases sitting between them. Looked up from germline, CDR1 is MGHDK and CDR2 is SYGVNS. The CDR3 covers 15 residues. The DNA for the CDR3 is TGTGCCAGCAGTGCGGGGACCTTCCCCTACAATGAGCAGTTCTTC. It codes for CASSAGTFPYNEQFF.

Comments on this clonotype: A much larger clonotype is one base distant, so this may be a read error. The chain is built from TRBV20-1 and TRBJ2-3; 9 positions match TRBD2. The junction had 6 bases not matched to a gene; V was cut back by 1 base and J by 7 bases. CDR1 is DFQATT, CDR2 SNEGSKA, per germline (reference sequence). This CDR3 spans 14 amino acids. The DNA for the CDR3 is TGCAGTGCTAGAGGCGGGGGGGCAACACATACGCAGTATTTT. Translating gives CSARGGGATHTQYF.

This clonotype was found a few times. A much larger clone is a single base away; this may be a read error. J is TRBJ2-1 and V is TRBV5-1; D may be TRBD2 (7 bases). This CDR3 is 13 amino acids long. Germline V CDR1 and CDR2: SGHRS, YFSETQ. V was pared by 7 bases and J by 8 bases, with 16 bases between. This CDR3 is CASGWGGRDEQFF. In DNA form, the CDR3 reads TGCGCCAGCGGATGGGGGGGCCGGGATGAGCAGTTCTTC.

Many counts were recorded for this clonotype. The V gene is TRBV20-1, the J gene TRBJ2-7; 11 bases map to TRBD2. Per the germline V gene, CDR1 is DFQATT and CDR2 is SNEGSKA (reference sequence). The trim removed 6 bases at V and 2 bases at J, leaving 6 bases unmatched. CDR3 length: 14 amino acids. CDR3 sequence: CSADPTSGAYEQYF. As DNA, the CDR3 is TGCAGTGCGGATCCGACTAGCGGGGCCTACGAGCAGTACTTC.

The CDR3 spells CASSLGAGTTNTGELFF. The CDR3 nucleotides are TGTGCCAGCAGCTTAGGAGCGGGGACTACGAACACCGGGGAGCTGTTTTTT. V and J are TRBV7-2 and TRBJ2-2, with 7 bases lining up with TRBD2. V trimming: 1 base; J trimming: 0 bases; junction bases outside the gene matches: 5. From germline, CDR1 is SGHTA and CDR2 FQGNSA. CDR3 length: 17 amino acids. Full variable domain (missing parts from reference TRBV7-2 and TRBJ2-2): GAGVSQSPSNKVTEKGKDVELRCDPISGHTALYWYRQSLGQGLEFLIYFQGNSAPDKSGLPSDRFSAERTGGSVSTLTIQRTQQEDSAVYLCASSLGAGTTNTGELFFGEGSRLTVL.

This clonotype has ten or more counts. The chain joins TRBV20-1 to TRBJ2-3, with unresolved D. V lost 1 base, J lost 1 base, and 9 bases lay in between. Germline lookup yields CDR1 DFQATT and CDR2 SNEGSKA (reference sequence). This CDR3 contains 14 residues. The CDR3 bases are TGCAGTGCTAGAGCGGTTCGGCGCACAGATACGCAGTATTTT. Residues: CSARAVRRTDTQYF.

At least ten counts were recorded for this clonotype. The chain combines TRBV6-5 with TRBJ2-3; 9 nucleotides line up with TRBD1. Germline V lookup: CDR1 MNHEY, CDR2 SVGAGI. V dropped 0 bases and J dropped 3; count of bases not matched to a gene: 4. The CDR3 is 16 residues long. The CDR3 reads CASSYSGTGSTDTQYF. The CDR3 DNA reads TGTGCCAGCAGTTACTCCGGGACAGGGAGTACAGATACGCAGTATTTT.

The V gene is TRBV7-8, the J gene TRBJ2-1, with 9 nucleotides matching TRBD2. There are 16 residues in the CDR3. Looked up from germline, CDR1 is SGHVS and CDR2 is FQNEAQ. The trim removed 4 bases at V and 8 bases at J, leaving 12 bases unmatched. This CDR3 reads CASSSPVWTSVDEQFF. The DNA for the CDR3 is TGTGCCAGCAGCTCCCCAGTTTGGACTAGCGTCGATGAGCAGTTCTTC.

This sequence joins TRBV27 and TRBJ2-1, with TRBD2 as a possible D gene (5 bases). The J call may not be correct, given that the DNA end is closer to TRBJ2-7. This CDR3 spans 17 amino acids. The germline CDR1 and CDR2 sequences are MNHEY and SMNVEV (reference sequence). CDR3 sequence (DNA): TGTGCCAGCAGTTTTAAATCCTTTGGCGGGCCATACAATGAGCAGTACTTC. Encoded protein: CASSFKSFGGPYNEQYF.

The rearrangement uses TRBV3-1 and TRBJ2-4; D gene ambiguous. The J call may be in error: the DNA end matches TRBJ2-7 better. The CDR3 consists of 14 residues. Per germline, CDR1 LGHDT and CDR2 YNNKEL (reference sequence). CDR3 protein: CASSLPDHTYEQYF. CDR3 DNA: TGTGCCAGCAGCCTCCCGGACCATACCTACGAGCAGTACTTC.